This T cell receptor (beta chain) originates from a study of blood T cell repertoires in COVID-19. Across the study: Sample material is recorded as cDNA or gDNA derived from T cells, B-cell-depleted T cells, or PBMCs.

Per the original methods: Reference gene primers were amplified, and this amplification served to estimate nucleated cell counts. Sequenced by immunoSEQ multiplex PCR; TCRdb stores in-frame clones only, minus some. That table furnishes V, J and clone size, whereas the DNA furnished D and trimming. Of approximately 200,000 clones listed, about 87% were seen once; the top ten hold roughly 4.2%. This CDR3 region has 15 residues. The V segment lost 7 bases and the J segment 7 bases; nucleotides outside the gene matches: 8. Germline CDR1 reads MGHDK; CDR2 reads SYGVNS. This clone was observed once. V and J are TRBV25-1 and TRBJ2-2, with TRBD1 matching over 11 bases. The source material was peripheral blood. This receptor was identified in a woman in her 30s with acute or convalescent COVID-19. CDR3 bases: TGTGCCAGCACTAAGGACAGGGGGCGAGGCGGGGAGCTGTTTTTT. Its protein is CASTKDRGRGGELFF.